This T cell receptor (beta chain) stems from a study of blood T cell repertoires in COVID-19. The ends lost 8 bases at V and 6 bases at J; junction bases unmatched: 4. This CDR3 is built from 12 residues. CDR1 is SGHVS and CDR2 is FQNEAQ in the germline V gene. Enrollees, about 18 to 89 years old, lived in 24 US areas. The recovered donors of Cohort 3 showed two negative PCRs, clearance, or symptom resolution. Sequencing used immunoSEQ multiplex PCR; TCRdb keeps in-frame clones, though not all of them. The repertoire holds 200,000 to 300,000 clones, with 85% to 90% as singletons. This clone was counted only a few times.

The source is a middle-aged man who had recovered from COVID-19. The V gene is TRBV7-8, the J gene TRBJ2-7; 10 nucleotides line up with TRBD2. Sequencing input: PBMCs or T cells enriched from blood (not recorded which). The CDR3 nucleotides read TGTGCCAGCGGCAGACTAGCGGGCGAGCAGTACTTC. Its translation is CASGRLAGEQYF.